A single T cell receptor (beta chain) is shown here with its context. Its antigen remains unknown. This specimen comes from a study of cytomegalovirus exposure and HLA in healthy donors. Study information: Unique TCR beta sequences numbering around 110 million came from around 180 million T cells in an earlier analysis.

CDR1 is SGHDN and CDR2 is FVKESK in the germline V gene. Germline trimming cut 1 base from V and 8 bases from J; bases unmatched to any gene: 3. This CDR3 is 15 amino acids long. The PCR employed 60 Vbeta primers together with 13 Jbeta primers. Data came from immunoSEQ multiplex PCR; TCRdb stores just in-frame clones and leaves some out. Altogether some 150,000 clones are present, approximately 87% being singletons, with the ten largest covering under 6.5%. Whole-study findings and limits: Upon later analysis, TCR association rates were observed to vary by HLA locus, being highest for DRB1 and lowest for HLA-C. Exclusion applied to some V segments, including TRBV6-2 and TRBV6-3, as they were indistinguishable.

The material sequenced was PBMCs. The chain couples TRBV14 to TRBJ2-1, with TRBD2 matching over 12 bases. The origin of this receptor is a woman under 40 in good health and CMV-seronegative. The CDR3 protein is CASSQGLAGVYEQFF. The CDR3 DNA reads TGTGCCAGCAGCCAAGGACTAGCGGGAGTGTATGAGCAGTTCTTC.